Listed below are T cell receptor beta chains from one sample, sequenced in a study of OX40 agonist ivuxolimab in advanced cancers. Sequenced by immunoSEQ multiplex PCR; TCRdb stores in-frame clones only, minus some. The sample yields 65,000 to 100,000 clones, 94% seen once. Here the sequenced sample was CD4+ or CD8+ T cells sorted from blood, taken in a trial of the OX40 agonist ivuxolimab. The receptors derive from an adult with an advanced solid tumor such as melanoma, head and neck, liver or kidney cancer. CDR3s include the opening cysteine and the closing phenylalanine or tryptophan. A D gene is named only where the DNA matches it firmly. Only some rows state a clone size, as once, few, many or a class for expanded clones.

j_gene	abundance	v_gene	d_gene	CDR3nt	CDR3aa
TRBJ1-5	-	TRBV4-1	-	TGCGCCAGCAGCCTCTGGGACGCCTCAGGGAATCAGCCCCAGCATTTT	CASSLWDASGNQPQHF
TRBJ1-2	-	TRBV19	-	TGTGCCAGCCTAAGACAATGGACGGACTATGGCTACACCTTC	CASLRQWTDYGYTF
TRBJ1-1	-	TRBV29-1	-	TGCAGCGTTGACACTAGTGAAGCTTTCTTT	CSVDTSEAFF
TRBJ2-1	-	TRBV28	-	TGTGCCAGCAGTTTAATGGGCCATGAGCAGTTCTTC	CASSLMGHEQFF
TRBJ1-1	-	TRBV19	-	TGTGCCAGTAGAGGGTATGAGGCGACCAAAGCTTTCTTT	CASRGYEATKAFF
TRBJ1-5	-	TRBV2	-	TGTGCCAGCGACTCGGGACTTAGCAATCAGCCCCAGCATTTT	CASDSGLSNQPQHF
TRBJ2-3	-	TRBV29-1	TRBD2	TGCAGCGTTGAAACCACTAGCGCCACAGATACGCAGTATTTT	CSVETTSATDTQYF
TRBJ1-4	-	TRBV7-6	-	TGTGCCAGCAGCCCAGGGGTATGGGAAAAACTGTTTTTT	CASSPGVWEKLFF
TRBJ2-1	-	TRBV20-1	-	TGCAGTGCTAGAGTAAAGGGAGAGCAGTTCTTC	CSARVKGEQFF
TRBJ1-3	-	TRBV4-1	TRBD1	TGCGCCAGCAGTCCCTTTGGCGGGACAGTCTACACCATATATTTT	CASSPFGGTVYTIYF
TRBJ1-5	-	TRBV7-9	-	TGTGCCAGCAGCCCCCTCGAGCAGCCCCAGCATTTT	CASSPLEQPQHF
TRBJ2-5	-	TRBV6-6	-	TGTGCCAGCACGTCACGGGTCCAAGAGACCCAGTACTTC	CASTSRVQETQYF
TRBJ2-7	-	TRBV7-9	-	TGTGCCAGCAGCCTGACGGACCTATACGACGAGCAGTACTTC	CASSLTDLYDEQYF
TRBJ1-1	-	TRBV15	-	TGTGCCACCAGCAGAGATATGACGGGAGACACTGAAGCTTTCTTT	CATSRDMTGDTEAFF
TRBJ2-7	-	TRBV5-1	TRBD1	TGCGCCAGCAGCTTAGACAGGGGGCGAGAGCAGTACTTC	CASSLDRGREQYF
TRBJ2-1	-	TRBV25-1	TRBD1	TGTGCCAGCAGTGTGGGACAGGCCTCCTACAATGAGCAGTTCTTC	CASSVGQASYNEQFF
TRBJ2-7	-	TRBV9	-	TGTGCCAGCAGCCCCTCGGCGACGCCAGCCTACGAGCAGTACTTC	CASSPSATPAYEQYF
TRBJ1-1	-	TRBV5-4	-	TGTGCCAGCAGCTTGGGGGGGAACACTGAAGCTTTCTTT	CASSLGGNTEAFF
TRBJ1-5	-	TRBV27	-	TGTGCCAGCAGTTTTTCGGCTAGCAATCAGCCCCAGCATTTT	CASSFSASNQPQHF
TRBJ2-1	-	TRBV9	-	TGTGCCAGCAGCGGGGAAGGTTTCTACAATGAGCAGTTCTTC	CASSGEGFYNEQFF
TRBJ2-7	-	TRBV5-8	-	TGTGCCAGCAGCTTACTCCGGGGAGAGAGCTCCTACGAGCAGTACTTC	CASSLLRGESSYEQYF
TRBJ2-7	-	TRBV7-9	TRBD2	TGTGCCAGCAGCTTAACCGAACTAGCGGCAAGCTCCTACGAGCAGTACTTC	CASSLTELAASSYEQYF
TRBJ2-7	-	TRBV12-5	-	TGTGCTAGTGGTTTGTGGAGAACCTACGAGCAGTACTTC	CASGLWRTYEQYF
TRBJ2-3	-	TRBV7-9	TRBD2	TGTGCCAGCCGACTAGCGATTACAGATACGCAGTATTTT	CASRLAITDTQYF
TRBJ1-2	-	TRBV6-1	-	TGTGCCAGCAGTGATCCATGGAATTATGGCTACACCTTC	CASSDPWNYGYTF
TRBJ2-1	-	TRBV28	-	TGTGCCAGCAGTTTATGGGACACGGAGGGACAGTTCTTC	CASSLWDTEGQFF
TRBJ1-5	-	TRBV5-1	-	TGCGCCGGTAACATCCCCCTGTATAGCAATCAGCCCCAGCATTTT	CAGNIPLYSNQPQHF
TRBJ1-2	-	TRBV19	-	TGTGCCAGTAGTATCGGGGCGTCTAACTATGGCTACACCTTC	CASSIGASNYGYTF
TRBJ2-5	-	TRBV27	-	TGTGCCAGCAGTTTCACAGGGACCCAAGAGACCCAGTACTTC	CASSFTGTQETQYF
TRBJ2-1	once	TRBV11-3	TRBD2	TGTGCCAGCAGCTTACCTAGCGGGGTCGACAATGAGCAGTTCTTC	CASSLPSGVDNEQFF
TRBJ1-6	-	TRBV10-2	TRBD1	TGCGCCAGCAGTGAGCGCGACAGGGGATGGTCACCCCTCCACTTT	CASSERDRGWSPLHF
TRBJ2-3	-	TRBV2	-	TGTGCCAGCAGTGAGTCCTTAGATACGCAGTATTTT	CASSESLDTQYF
TRBJ1-6	-	TRBV10-3	-	TGTGCCATCAGTGAGTCTGGGGATAATTCACCCCTCCACTTT	CAISESGDNSPLHF
TRBJ2-2	-	TRBV28	-	TGTGCCAGCAGCCTGGTCGGACAGACGAGCACCGGGGAGCTGTTTTTT	CASSLVGQTSTGELFF
TRBJ2-5	once	TRBV25-1	TRBD1	TGTGCCAGCAGTTTTATGAGGGACAGGGAAGAGACCCAGTACTTC	CASSFMRDREETQYF
TRBJ1-1	-	TRBV7-6	TRBD1	TGTGCCAGCAGCGCAAGACAGGGATTGAACACTGAAGCTTTCTTT	CASSARQGLNTEAFF
TRBJ1-2	few	TRBV7-9	-	TGTGCCAGCAGCTTCCGGGAGTATGGCTACACCTTC	CASSFREYGYTF
TRBJ2-7	-	TRBV19	-	TGTGCCAGTAGTCCCCCCGGACAGCCCTTCTCCTACGAGCAGTACTTC	CASSPPGQPFSYEQYF
TRBJ2-1	-	TRBV19	TRBD2	TGTGCCAGTAGTTCAGAGGGACTAGCGGCCAATGAGCAGTTCTTC	CASSSEGLAANEQFF
TRBJ2-7	-	TRBV5-8	-	TGTGCCAGCAGCCCGCCCTCCTACGAGCAGTACTTC	CASSPPSYEQYF